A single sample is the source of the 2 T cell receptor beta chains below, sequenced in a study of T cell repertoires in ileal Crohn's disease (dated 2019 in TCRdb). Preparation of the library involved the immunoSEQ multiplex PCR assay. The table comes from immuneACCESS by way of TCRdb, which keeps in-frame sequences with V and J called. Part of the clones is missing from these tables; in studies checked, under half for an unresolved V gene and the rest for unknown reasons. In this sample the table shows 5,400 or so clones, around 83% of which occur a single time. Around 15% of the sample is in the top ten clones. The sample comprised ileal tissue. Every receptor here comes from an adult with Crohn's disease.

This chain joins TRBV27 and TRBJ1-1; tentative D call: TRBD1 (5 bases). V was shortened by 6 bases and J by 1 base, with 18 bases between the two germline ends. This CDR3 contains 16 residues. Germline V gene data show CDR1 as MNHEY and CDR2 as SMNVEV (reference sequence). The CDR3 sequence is CASRPLGEGRNTEAFF. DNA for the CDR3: TGTGCCAGCAGACCCCTGGGGGAAGGTAGGAACACTGAAGCTTTCTTT.

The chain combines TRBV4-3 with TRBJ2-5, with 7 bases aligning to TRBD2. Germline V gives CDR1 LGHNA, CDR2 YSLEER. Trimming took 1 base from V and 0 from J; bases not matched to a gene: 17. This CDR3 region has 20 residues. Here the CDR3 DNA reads TGCGCCAGCAGCCAAGGGGGACCCCCTAGCGGTAGGGTGTACCAAGAGACCCAGTACTTC. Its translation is CASSQGGPPSGRVYQETQYF.